These 24 T cell receptor beta chains originate from one sample sequenced in a study of blood T cell repertoires in COVID-19. Generated by immunoSEQ multiplex PCR, the TCRdb table keeps only in-frame clones and is missing some. The data hold a few hundred thousand clones, with around 87% observed a single time. Sequencing input: peripheral blood. These receptors came from a woman in her forties or fifties who had recovered from COVID-19.

This chain links TRBV6-4 with TRBJ2-3; TRBD2 matches 9 bases. Germline CDR1 reads MRHNA; CDR2 reads SNTAGT. The CDR3 length is 16 residues. V gave up 0 bases and J gave up 1 base; unmatched junction bases: 2. CDR3 sequence (DNA): TGTGCCAGCAGTGACTCAGGACTAGCGCGCACAGATACGCAGTATTTT. This sequence encodes CASSDSGLARTDTQYF.

This chain joins TRBV5-1 and TRBJ2-2; a weak D match, TRBD1 (6 bases). CDR1 and CDR2 from the germline V gene are SGHRS and YFSETQ. The CDR3 has 14 residues. V was trimmed by 7 bases and J by 5 bases, leaving 15 bases between them. CDR3 DNA sequence: TGCGCCAGCGGGGAGACAGGACGGACCGGGGAGCTGTTTTTT. Encoded protein: CASGETGRTGELFF.

This chain links TRBV30 with TRBJ1-6; no clear D. The germline CDR1 and CDR2 sequences are GTSNPN and SVGIG (reference sequence). This CDR3 has 14 residues. Trimming pared 4 bases from V and 8 bases from J, leaving 15 bases between. The CDR3 here is CAWIPGDMDSPLHF. CDR3 in DNA: TGTGCCTGGATCCCCGGGGATATGGATTCACCCCTCCACTTT.

This chain uses TRBV2 with TRBJ1-6; D may be TRBD1 (5 bases). CDR3 length: 13 residues. The germline V gene encodes CDR1 SNHLY and CDR2 FYNNEI. Trimming removed 9 bases from V and 4 bases from J, with 10 bases in between. CDR3 nucleotides: TGTGCCAGTAAGACAGTATATAATTCACCCCTCCACTTT. Protein: CASKTVYNSPLHF.

CDR3 coding DNA: TGTGCCAGCAGCGTAGACGAGGGCTATGGCTACACCTTC. It is translated as CASSVDEGYGYTF. The chain carries TRBV9 and TRBJ1-2; no clear D gene. The CDR3 totals 13 residues. V lost 0 bases, J lost 4 bases, and 7 bases lay in between. CDR1 SGDLS and CDR2 YYNGEE come from the germline V gene.

Turning to this clone: A junction boundary mismatches the germline segment, possibly from a read error. The V call is TRBV7-7, the J call TRBJ2-5; 13 nucleotides align to TRBD2. Germline V gives CDR1 SSHAT, CDR2 FNYEAQ (reference sequence). This CDR3 spans 16 amino acids. The CDR3 nucleotides read TGTGCTAGCAGCTCCGGACTAGCGGGGGAACGAGAGACCCAGTACTTC. This codes for CASSSGLAGERETQYF.

Concerning this clone itself: Other DNA sequences in this sample translate to the same CDR3. V and J are TRBV4-3 and TRBJ1-6, with D tentatively TRBD1 (5 bases). V was trimmed by 1 base and J by 7 bases, leaving 11 bases between them. The CDR3 extends over 15 amino acids. The germline gives CDR1 LGHNA, CDR2 YSLEER. CDR3 bases: TGCGCCAGCAGCCAAGTGGTTCGGGGGAATTCACCCCTCCACTTT. Translated: CASSQVVRGNSPLHF.

This rearrangement joins TRBV9 to TRBJ2-2; 12 positions match TRBD2. Germline V gives CDR1 SGDLS, CDR2 YYNGEE. This CDR3 is built from 16 residues. Trimming removed 3 bases from V and 7 bases from J; junction bases left unmatched: 7. In DNA, the CDR3 is TGTGCCAGCAGCGCTAGCGGGAGGGCCGCGGTCGGGGAGCTGTTTTTT. It is translated as CASSASGRAAVGELFF.

In DNA, the CDR3 is TGTGCAAGTCGCTTAGATCTCACAGGGGGCCGCTATGGCTACACCTTC. Translating it yields CASRLDLTGGRYGYTF. This chain connects TRBV12-2 to TRBJ1-2; the D call of TRBD1 is as the table states it, not checked on the DNA. TRBV12-2 is described as a pseudogene. CDR3 length: 16 amino acids.

This chain uses TRBV4-1 with TRBJ2-1; TRBD2 agrees at 7 bases. V was pared by 4 bases and J by 6 bases, with 9 bases of the junction left unmatched. Looked up from germline, CDR1 is MGHRA and CDR2 is YSYEKL. This CDR3 is 15 amino acids long. This chain's CDR3 is CASSPGVAGANEQFF. For the CDR3, the DNA is TGCGCCAGCAGCCCCGGGGTAGCGGGCGCCAATGAGCAGTTCTTC.

This rearrangement joins TRBV2 to TRBJ2-3; TRBD2 agrees at 11 bases. V was clipped by 5 bases and J by 2 bases; unmatched bases: 6. In germline, CDR1 is SNHLY, CDR2 FYNNEI. The CDR3 is 16 amino acids. The CDR3 nucleotides are TGTGCCAGCAGTTCCAGACTAGCGGGACCCACAGATACGCAGTATTTT. This sequence encodes CASSSRLAGPTDTQYF. The whole variable domain, filled in from reference TRBV2 and TRBJ2-3, reads EPEVTQTPSHQVTQMGQEVILRCVPISNHLYFYWYRQILGQKVEFLVSFYNNEISEKSEIFDDQFSVERPDGSNFTLKIRSTKLEDSAMYFCASSSRLAGPTDTQYFGPGTRLTVL.

The chain recombines TRBV18 with TRBJ2-3, with 8 bases matching TRBD2. CDR1 and CDR2 from the germline V gene are KGHSH and LQKENI. This CDR3 is built from 16 residues. V dropped 0 bases and J dropped 4; count of bases not matched to a gene: 6. CDR3 amino acids: CASSPPGTRLSDTQYF. For the CDR3, the DNA is TGTGCCAGCTCACCACCCGGGACTAGATTATCAGATACGCAGTATTTT.

This clone was counted once. V usage is TRBV6-2 or TRBV6-3 and J usage is TRBJ1-1; tentatively, D is TRBD1 (5 bases). CDR1 and CDR2 (germline): MNHEY, SVGEGT. Trimming stripped 0 bases from V and 1 base from J, with 15 bases between. CDR3 length: 17 residues. The CDR3: CASSYSGSQTANTEAFF. In nucleotides, the CDR3 is TGTGCCAGCAGTTACTCGGGGTCCCAGACAGCGAACACTGAAGCTTTCTTT.

The chain combines TRBV14 with TRBJ2-7, with 9 bases that match TRBD2. The CDR3 contains 15 residues. Germline loops: CDR1 SGHDN, CDR2 FVKESK. V was clipped by 4 bases and J by 0 bases; unmatched bases: 4. CDR3 nucleotides: TGTGCCAGCAGCCTTGTAGCGGGGGTCTCCTACGAGCAGTACTTC. Its translation is CASSLVAGVSYEQYF.

This chain uses TRBV19 with TRBJ1-1, with 9 bases matching TRBD1. The germline V gene encodes CDR1 LNHDA and CDR2 SQIVND (reference sequence). J gave up 0 bases and V 4 bases, and 9 bases lay outside the gene matches. This CDR3 region has 17 residues. This chain's CDR3 is CASSTETGGIVNTEAFF. For the CDR3, the DNA is TGTGCCAGTAGTACGGAGACAGGGGGTATTGTGAACACTGAAGCTTTCTTT.

The V and J genes are TRBV7-2 and TRBJ1-2; a possible D gene is TRBD1 (5 bases). The germline V gene has CDR1 SGHTA and CDR2 FQGNSA. Trimming took off 9 bases at V and 4 bases at J, with 24 bases between the two ends. This CDR3 is 16 amino acids long. The CDR3 sequence is CASMGAGREGPYGYTF. CDR3 coding DNA: TGTGCCAGTATGGGAGCAGGGAGGGAGGGGCCCTATGGCTACACCTTC.

This chain joins TRBV27 and TRBJ2-5, with 8 bases aligning to TRBD1. This CDR3 has 14 amino acids. With 6 bases clipped from V and 5 bases from J, the junction kept 8 bases outside the gene matches. Looked up from germline, CDR1 is MNHEY and CDR2 is SMNVEV (reference sequence). CDR3 sequence: CASRAQGAVETQYF. CDR3 coding DNA: TGTGCCAGCAGAGCCCAGGGGGCTGTTGAGACCCAGTACTTC.

This chain uses TRBV7-6 with TRBJ1-2; D might be TRBD1 (5 bases). V was pared by 4 bases and J by 6 bases, with 18 bases between. Germline CDR1 is SGHVS and CDR2 is FNYEAQ. CDR3 size: 15 residues. The CDR3 reads CASSSSPAGLDGYTF. DNA of the CDR3: TGTGCCAGCAGCTCCTCCCCCGCAGGGCTAGATGGCTACACCTTC.

J is TRBJ1-3 and V is TRBV2; D remains unclear. Germline CDR1 and CDR2: SNHLY and FYNNEI. V was trimmed by 2 bases and J by 0 bases, leaving 8 bases between them. This CDR3 comprises 15 residues. The CDR3 is CASSELFPSGNTIYF. Here the CDR3 DNA reads TGTGCCAGCAGTGAATTATTTCCCTCTGGAAACACCATATATTTT.

This chain links TRBV2 with TRBJ2-1; D is uncertain. Trimming removed 7 bases from V and 10 bases from J, with 17 bases in between. The CDR3 is 13 residues long. Germline V gene data show CDR1 as SNHLY and CDR2 as FYNNEI. CDR3 DNA: TGTGCCAGCAACTACTTAAAGTTCGAGGAGCAGTTCTTC. It codes for CASNYLKFEEQFF.

This chain joins TRBV9 and TRBJ2-7, with D perhaps matching TRBD2 (5 bases). Germline V lookup: CDR1 SGDLS, CDR2 YYNGEE. Trimming pared 0 bases from V and 1 base from J, leaving 8 bases between. There are 14 residues in the CDR3. The CDR3 DNA follows: TGTGCCAGCAGCGTAGATGAGGGTTCCTACGAGCAGTACTTC. This gives the protein CASSVDEGSYEQYF.

This clone was seen more than once but under ten times. The chain has TRBV7-2 and TRBJ2-7; 9 nucleotides agree with TRBD1. The CDR3 consists of 16 residues. Germline V lookup: CDR1 SGHTA, CDR2 FQGNSA. V was clipped by 2 bases and J by 4 bases; unmatched bases: 9. CDR3 sequence reads: CASSLTGTGKLYEQYF. Written as DNA, the CDR3 is TGTGCCAGCAGCTTAACTGGGACAGGGAAATTGTACGAGCAGTACTTC.

With regard to this clone: Other nucleotide sequences from this sample produce the same CDR3. The chain uses TRBV5-4 and TRBJ2-2; 9 bases line up with TRBD1. With V trimmed by 5 bases and J by 2 bases, 4 bases remained unmatched. Germline V gene data show CDR1 as SGHNT and CDR2 as YYREEE (reference sequence). The CDR3 runs to 15 residues. The CDR3 region has the DNA TGTGCCAGCAGGGCGGGACAGGGTAACACCGGGGAGCTGTTTTTT. Translating it yields CASRAGQGNTGELFF.

The count of this clone is one. The chain is built from TRBV14 and TRBJ2-7, with D possibly matching TRBD1 (5 bases). CDR1 is SGHDN, CDR2 FVKESK, per germline. V lost 6 bases and J lost 0, with 12 bases in between. The CDR3 has 14 amino acids. CDR3 sequence: CASRKTASSYEQYF. The CDR3 DNA reads as TGTGCCAGCAGAAAGACAGCTAGCTCCTACGAGCAGTACTTC.